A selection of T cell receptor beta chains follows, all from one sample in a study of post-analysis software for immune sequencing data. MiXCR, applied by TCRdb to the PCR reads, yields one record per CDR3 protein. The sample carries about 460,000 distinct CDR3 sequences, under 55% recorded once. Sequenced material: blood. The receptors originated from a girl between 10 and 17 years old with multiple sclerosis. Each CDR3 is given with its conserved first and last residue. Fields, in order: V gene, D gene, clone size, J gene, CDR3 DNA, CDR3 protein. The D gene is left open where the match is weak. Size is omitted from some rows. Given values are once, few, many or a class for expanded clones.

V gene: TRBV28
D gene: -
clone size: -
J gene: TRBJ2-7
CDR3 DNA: TGTGCCAGCAGGGCAATGACCTTTACCTACGAGCAGTACTTC
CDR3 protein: CASRAMTFTYEQYF

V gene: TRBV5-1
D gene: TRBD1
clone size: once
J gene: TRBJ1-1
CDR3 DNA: TGCGCCAGCAGCGGCACAGGGGGCGCTTCGGGCACTGAAGCTTTCTTT
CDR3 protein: CASSGTGGASGTEAFF

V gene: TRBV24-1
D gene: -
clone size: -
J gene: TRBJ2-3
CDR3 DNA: TGTGCCACCAGTGAAGCCAGCACGAATACGCAGTATTTT
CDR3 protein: CATSEASTNTQYF

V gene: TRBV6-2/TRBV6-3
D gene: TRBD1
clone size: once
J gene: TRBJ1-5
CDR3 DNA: TGTGCCAGCAGTTACTTCCTCATACTCAGGGGGATTAGCAATCAGCCCCAGCATTTT
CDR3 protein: CASSYFLILRGISNQPQHF

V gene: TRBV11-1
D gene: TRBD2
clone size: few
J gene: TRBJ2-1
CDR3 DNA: TGTGCCAGCAGCCGACGACTAGCGGGAGGCCACAATGAGCAGTTCTTC
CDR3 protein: CASSRRLAGGHNEQFF

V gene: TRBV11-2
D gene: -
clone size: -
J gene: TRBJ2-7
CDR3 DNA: TGTGCCAGCAGCTCAGGACAGACGTTTGGAGACGAGCAGTACTTC
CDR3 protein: CASSSGQTFGDEQYF

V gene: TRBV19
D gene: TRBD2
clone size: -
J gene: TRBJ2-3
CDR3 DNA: TGTGCCAGTAGCGGAGCGGGAGGGCCTAATACGCAGTATTTT
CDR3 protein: CASSGAGGPNTQYF

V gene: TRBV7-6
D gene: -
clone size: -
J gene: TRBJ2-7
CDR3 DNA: TGTGCCAGCAGTTTAAACGCGGACAAGGGTTACGAGCAGTACTTC
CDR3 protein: CASSLNADKGYEQYF

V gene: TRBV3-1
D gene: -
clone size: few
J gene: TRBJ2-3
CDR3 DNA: TGTGCCAGCAGCCAAGATCTAAAGTTAAATACGCAGTATTTT
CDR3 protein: CASSQDLKLNTQYF

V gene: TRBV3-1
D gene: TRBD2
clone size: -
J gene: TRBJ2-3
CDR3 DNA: TGTGCCAGCAGCCCGTACCACCCCGGGCGGGAGACAGATACGCGGTATTTT
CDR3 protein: CASSPYHPGRETDTRYF

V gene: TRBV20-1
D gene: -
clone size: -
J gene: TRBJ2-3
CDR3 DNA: TGCAGTGCTAGAGCGCTAGCGACCAGCACAGATACGCAGTATTTT
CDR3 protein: CSARALATSTDTQYF

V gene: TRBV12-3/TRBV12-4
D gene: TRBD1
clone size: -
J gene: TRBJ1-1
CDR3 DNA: TGTGCCAGCAGAGACAGGGCGAACACTGAAGCTTTCTTT
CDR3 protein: CASRDRANTEAFF

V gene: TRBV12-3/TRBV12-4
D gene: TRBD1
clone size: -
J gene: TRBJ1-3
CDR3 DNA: TGTGCCAGCAGATCTACAGGGGCCTCTGGAAACACCATATATTTT
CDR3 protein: CASRSTGASGNTIYF

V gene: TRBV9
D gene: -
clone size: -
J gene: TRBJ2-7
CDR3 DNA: TGTGCCAGCAGCGTCCCTGCCGGGGATTCCTACGAGCAGTACTTC
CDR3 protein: CASSVPAGDSYEQYF

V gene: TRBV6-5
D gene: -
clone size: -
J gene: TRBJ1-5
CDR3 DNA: TGTGCCAGCAGTTACTCGTACACCTCTAGCAATCAGCCCCAGCATTTT
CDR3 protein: CASSYSYTSSNQPQHF

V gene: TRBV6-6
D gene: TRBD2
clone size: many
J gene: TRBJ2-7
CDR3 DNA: TGTGCCAGCAGACTAGCGGGAGAGGGCGAGCAGTACTTC
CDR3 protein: CASRLAGEGEQYF

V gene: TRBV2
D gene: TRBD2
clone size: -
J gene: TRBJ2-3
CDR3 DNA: TGTGCCAGCGATATCCCCAAGAGCGACCTAGCGGGAGTTCGTCGTCGGTATTTT
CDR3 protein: CASDIPKSDLAGVRRRYF

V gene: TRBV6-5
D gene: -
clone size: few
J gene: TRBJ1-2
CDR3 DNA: TGTGCCAGCAGTACCCTCCCGTATGGCTACACCTTC
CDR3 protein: CASSTLPYGYTF

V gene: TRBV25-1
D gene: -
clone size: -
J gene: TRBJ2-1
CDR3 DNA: TGTGCCAGCAGTGCGGCCGCGGGTGGCGGTAGCTCCTACAATGAGCAGTTCTTC
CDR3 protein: CASSAAAGGGSSYNEQFF

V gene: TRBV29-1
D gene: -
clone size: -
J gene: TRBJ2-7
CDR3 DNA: TGCAGCGTTGAAGAAGTACAGGGATCGGAGCAGTACTTC
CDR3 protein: CSVEEVQGSEQYF

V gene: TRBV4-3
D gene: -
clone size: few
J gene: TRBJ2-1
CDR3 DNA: TGCGCCAGCAGCCGGGACGTAGCTTACAATGAGCAGTTCTTC
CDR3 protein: CASSRDVAYNEQFF

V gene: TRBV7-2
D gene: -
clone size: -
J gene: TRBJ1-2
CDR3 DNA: TGTGCCAGCAGCTTAATAGACTTCTATGGCTACACCTTC
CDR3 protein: CASSLIDFYGYTF

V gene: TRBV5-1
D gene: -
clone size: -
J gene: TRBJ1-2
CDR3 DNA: TGCGCCAGCAGCATAACAGGGCACGGCTACACCTTC
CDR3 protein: CASSITGHGYTF

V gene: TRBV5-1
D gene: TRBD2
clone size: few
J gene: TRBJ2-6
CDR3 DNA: TGCGCCAGCAGCGCCCCCGGGACTAGCACGGCTGGGGCCAACGTCCTGACTTTC
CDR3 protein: CASSAPGTSTAGANVLTF

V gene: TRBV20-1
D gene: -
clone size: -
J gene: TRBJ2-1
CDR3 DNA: TGCAGTGCTAGAGATACGCGGTTCCCCTACAATGAGCAGTTCTTC
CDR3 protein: CSARDTRFPYNEQFF

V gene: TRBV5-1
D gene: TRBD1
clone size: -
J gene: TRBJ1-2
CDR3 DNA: TGCGCCAGCAGCTCGCAGGGGGCCTCGGATGGCTACACCTTC
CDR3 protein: CASSSQGASDGYTF

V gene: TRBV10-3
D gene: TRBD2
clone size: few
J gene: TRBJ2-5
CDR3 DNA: TGTGCCATAAAGGGACTAGCGGGAGGGCCTGAGGAGCAGTACTTC
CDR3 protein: CAIKGLAGGPEEQYF

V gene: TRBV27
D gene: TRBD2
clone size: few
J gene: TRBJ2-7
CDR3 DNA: TGTGCCAGCAGTTTATCGGGGAGGGGACTAGCCTACGAGCAGTACTTC
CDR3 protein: CASSLSGRGLAYEQYF

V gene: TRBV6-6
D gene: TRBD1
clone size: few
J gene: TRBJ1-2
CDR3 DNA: TGTGCCAGCAGGGTTCCGGGACAGGGGGGTGGCTACACCTTC
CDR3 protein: CASRVPGQGGGYTF

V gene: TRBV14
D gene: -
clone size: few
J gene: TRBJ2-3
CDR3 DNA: TGTGCCAGCAGCCAAGATCGAGGCGGGGATACGCAGTATTTT
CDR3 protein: CASSQDRGGDTQYF

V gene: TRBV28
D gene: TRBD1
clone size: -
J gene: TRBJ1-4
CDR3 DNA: TGTGCCAGCAGTTCGAGACAGGGGGTGGGTGAAAAACTGTTTTTT
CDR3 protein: CASSSRQGVGEKLFF

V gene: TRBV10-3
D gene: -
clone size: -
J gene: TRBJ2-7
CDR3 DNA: TGTGCCATCAGCCGCACAGCCTACGAGCAGTACTTC
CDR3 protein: CAISRTAYEQYF

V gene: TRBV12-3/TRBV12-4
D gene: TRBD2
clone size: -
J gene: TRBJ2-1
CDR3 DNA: TGTGCCAGCAGTTCGGGACTAGCGGGAGGATGTCCCTACAATGAGCAGTTCTTC
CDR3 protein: CASSSGLAGGCPYNEQFF

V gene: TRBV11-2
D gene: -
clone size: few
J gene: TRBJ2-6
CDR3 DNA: TGTGCCAGCAGCTTAGTTGGGACCGACTTCTCTGGGGCCAACGTCCTGACTTTC
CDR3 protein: CASSLVGTDFSGANVLTF

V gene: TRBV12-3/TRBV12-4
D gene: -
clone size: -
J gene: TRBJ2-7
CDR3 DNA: TGTGCCAGCAGTCGGGACCCTGGAGCGCAGTACTTC
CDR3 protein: CASSRDPGAQYF

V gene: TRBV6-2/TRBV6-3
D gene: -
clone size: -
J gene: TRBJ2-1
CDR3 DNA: TGTGCCAGCAGTGACACGATCTCCTACAATGAGCAGTTCTTC
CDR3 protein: CASSDTISYNEQFF

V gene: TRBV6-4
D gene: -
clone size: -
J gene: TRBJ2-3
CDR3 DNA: TGTGCCAGCAGTGAGGCCGGGACCAGCCGGGATACGCAGTATTTT
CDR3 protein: CASSEAGTSRDTQYF

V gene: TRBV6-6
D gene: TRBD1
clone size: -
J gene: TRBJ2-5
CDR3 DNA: TGTGCCAGCATTCCCGGGACAGTGCAAGAGACCCAGTACTTC
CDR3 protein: CASIPGTVQETQYF

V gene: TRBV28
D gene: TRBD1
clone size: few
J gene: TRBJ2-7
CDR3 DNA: TGTGCCAGCAGTCTAGGTGGGGGACAGGGATTCTACGAGCAGTACTTC
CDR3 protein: CASSLGGGQGFYEQYF

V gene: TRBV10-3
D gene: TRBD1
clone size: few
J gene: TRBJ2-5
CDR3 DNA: TGTGCCATCAGTGTGGGGACAGGGGGAGAGACCCAGTACTTC
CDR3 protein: CAISVGTGGETQYF

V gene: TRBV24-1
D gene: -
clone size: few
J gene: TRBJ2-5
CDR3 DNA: TGTGCCACCAGTGCCGGGCCTAGCGCAGAAGAGACCCAGTACTTC
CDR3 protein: CATSAGPSAEETQYF

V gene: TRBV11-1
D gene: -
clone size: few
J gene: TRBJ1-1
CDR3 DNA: TGTGCCAGCAGCTTTTCAGGGGAGAACACTGAAGCTTTCTTT
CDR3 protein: CASSFSGENTEAFF

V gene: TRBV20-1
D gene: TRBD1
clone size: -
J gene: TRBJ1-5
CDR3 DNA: TGCAGTGCTAGACTTCAGGGGGCGCCTGGTCAGCCCCAGCATTTT
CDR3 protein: CSARLQGAPGQPQHF